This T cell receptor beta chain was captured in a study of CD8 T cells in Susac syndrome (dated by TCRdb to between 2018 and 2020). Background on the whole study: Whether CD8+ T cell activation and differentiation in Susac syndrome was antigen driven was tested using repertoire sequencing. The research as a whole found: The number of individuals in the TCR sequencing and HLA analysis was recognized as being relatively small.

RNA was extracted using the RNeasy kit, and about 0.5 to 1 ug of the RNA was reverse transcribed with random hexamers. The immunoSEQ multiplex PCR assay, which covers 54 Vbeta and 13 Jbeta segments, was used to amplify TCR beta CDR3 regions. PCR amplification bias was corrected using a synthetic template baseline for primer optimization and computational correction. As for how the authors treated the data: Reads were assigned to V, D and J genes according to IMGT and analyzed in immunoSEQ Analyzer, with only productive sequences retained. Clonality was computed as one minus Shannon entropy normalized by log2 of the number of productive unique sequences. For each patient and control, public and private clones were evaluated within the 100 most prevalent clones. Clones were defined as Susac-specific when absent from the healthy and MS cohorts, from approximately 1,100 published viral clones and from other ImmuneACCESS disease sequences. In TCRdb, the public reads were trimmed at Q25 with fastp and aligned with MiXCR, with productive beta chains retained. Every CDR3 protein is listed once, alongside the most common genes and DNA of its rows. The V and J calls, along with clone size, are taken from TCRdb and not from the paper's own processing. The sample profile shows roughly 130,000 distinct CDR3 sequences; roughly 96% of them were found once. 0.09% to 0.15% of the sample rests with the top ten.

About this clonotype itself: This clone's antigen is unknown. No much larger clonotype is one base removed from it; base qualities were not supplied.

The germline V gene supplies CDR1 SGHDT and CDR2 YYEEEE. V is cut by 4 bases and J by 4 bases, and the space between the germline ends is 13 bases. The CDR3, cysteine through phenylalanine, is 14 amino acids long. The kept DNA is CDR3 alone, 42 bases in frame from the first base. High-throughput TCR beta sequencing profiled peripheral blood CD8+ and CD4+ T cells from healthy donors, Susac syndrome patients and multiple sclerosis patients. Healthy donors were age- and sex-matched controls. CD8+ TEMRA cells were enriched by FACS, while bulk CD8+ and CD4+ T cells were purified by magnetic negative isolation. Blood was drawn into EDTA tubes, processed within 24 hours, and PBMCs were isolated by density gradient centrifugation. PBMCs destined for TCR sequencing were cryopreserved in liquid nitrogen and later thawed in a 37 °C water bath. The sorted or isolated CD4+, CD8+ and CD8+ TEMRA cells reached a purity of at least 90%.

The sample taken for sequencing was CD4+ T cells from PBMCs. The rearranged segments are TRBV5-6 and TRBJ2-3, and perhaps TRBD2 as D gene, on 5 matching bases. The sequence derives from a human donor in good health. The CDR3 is CASSRTLRADTQYF. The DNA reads TGTGCCAGCAGCAGGACCTTGCGGGCAGATACGCAGTATTTT.